A single sample is the source of the 23 T cell receptor beta chains below, sequenced in a study of blood T cell repertoires in COVID-19. Assay: immunoSEQ multiplex PCR; the TCRdb copy retains only in-frame clones and omits some. This repertoire shows 300,000 to 400,000 clones, around 85% found once; its top ten account for around 2%. Sequencing was carried out using PBMCs or T cells enriched from blood (not recorded which). Source of these receptors: a woman in her twenties or thirties who had been exposed to COVID-19.

On this clone: The sample has other DNA sequences that encode this CDR3 too. The chain has TRBV28 and TRBJ1-5; D perhaps matches TRBD1 (6 bases). Trimming removed 7 bases from V and 7 bases from J, with 14 bases in between. This CDR3 has 13 residues. Per germline, CDR1 MDHEN and CDR2 SYDVKM. The CDR3 loop is CASTDRRNQPQHF. Written as DNA, the CDR3 is TGTGCCAGCACTGACAGGAGGAACCAGCCCCAGCATTTT.

The V gene is TRBV3-1 (or the pseudogene TRBV3-2), the J gene TRBJ2-5; 10 bases match TRBD1. The CDR3 runs to 15 residues. The V segment lost 3 bases and the J segment 6 bases; nucleotides outside the gene matches: 7. Germline CDR1 reads LGHDT; CDR2 reads YNNKEL (reference sequence). CDR3 residues: CASSHGTGEWKTQYF. The CDR3 DNA reads as TGTGCCAGCAGCCACGGGACAGGGGAATGGAAGACCCAGTACTTC.

This rearrangement joins TRBV12-3 or TRBV12-4 to TRBJ1-2; TRBD1 is a possible D gene (5 bases). The ends were cut back, 5 bases at V and 4 bases at J, with 8 bases in the middle. The CDR3 totals 12 residues. This CDR3 reads CASSRQSYGYTF. DNA for the CDR3: TGTGCCAGCAGTAGACAGAGCTATGGCTACACCTTC.

The rearrangement uses TRBV28 and TRBJ1-4; a possible D gene is TRBD1 (6 bases). Germline V CDR1 and CDR2: MDHEN, SYDVKM. Trimming left V 3 bases short and J 7 bases short, with 12 bases between. This CDR3 is built from 14 residues. This CDR3 reads CASSFGRGSEKLFF. CDR3 DNA sequence: TGTGCCAGCAGTTTCGGCAGGGGTAGTGAAAAACTGTTTTTT.

This clone was counted once. The genes are TRBV5-6 and TRBJ1-1; 7 nucleotides line up with TRBD1. The V segment lost 4 bases and the J segment 0 bases; nucleotides outside the gene matches: 18. This CDR3 comprises 19 residues. Per germline, CDR1 SGHDT and CDR2 YYEEEE. CDR3: CASSGTGVLSFRMNTEAFF. As DNA, the CDR3 is TGTGCCAGCAGCGGAACAGGGGTATTATCTTTTCGGATGAACACTGAAGCTTTCTTT.

The chain employs TRBV28 and TRBJ2-7; D is possibly TRBD2 (6 bases). This CDR3 spans 15 amino acids. Germline CDR1 and CDR2: MDHEN and SYDVKM. The ends were cut back, 4 bases at V and 2 bases at J, with 15 bases in the middle. The CDR3 DNA reads as TGTGCCAGCAGTTCCCCCGGGGAGGCCACCTACGAGCAGTACTTC. Amino acids: CASSSPGEATYEQYF. The full variable domain, completed using reference TRBV28 and TRBJ2-7, is DVKVTQSSRYLVKRTGEKVFLECVQDMDHENMFWYRQDPGLGLRLIYFSYDVKMKEKGDIPEGYSVSREKKERFSLILESASTNQTSMYLCASSSPGEATYEQYFGPGTRLTVT.

This chain uses TRBV4-1 with TRBJ1-6; no clear D. CDR3 length: 16 residues. Germline V gene data show CDR1 as MGHRA and CDR2 as YSYEKL. Trimming stripped 1 base from V and 8 bases from J, with 15 bases between. The CDR3 DNA is TGCGCCAGCAGCCAAGTTTGGTCTCTCCAGGATTCACCCCTCCACTTT. Protein sequence: CASSQVWSLQDSPLHF.

V gene TRBV6-5 combines with J gene TRBJ2-3; TRBD1 agrees at 9 bases. The junction had 9 bases not matched to a gene; V was cut back by 4 bases and J by 4 bases. Germline assignment: CDR1 MNHEY and CDR2 SVGAGI. The CDR3 runs 16 residues. The CDR3 loop is CASSFPGQGGSDTQYF. In nucleotides, the CDR3 is TGTGCCAGCAGTTTCCCGGGACAGGGAGGCTCAGATACGCAGTATTTT.

This clone appeared a single time. The chain recombines TRBV13 with TRBJ1-3; D might be TRBD1 (5 bases). Trimming removed 5 bases from V and 2 bases from J, with 19 bases in between. Germline V CDR1 and CDR2: PRHDT, FYEKMQ (reference sequence). The CDR3 length is 17 residues. The CDR3 DNA sequence: TGTGCCAGCAGCCGGGGGAGACCCGGAGGGGCTGGAAACACCATATATTTT. The encoded protein is CASSRGRPGGAGNTIYF.

The V gene is TRBV28, the J gene TRBJ1-2; TRBD1 agrees at 8 bases. Unmatched junction bases numbered 8, after V lost 6 bases and J lost 8 bases. Germline CDR1 is MDHEN and CDR2 is SYDVKM. This CDR3 has 13 residues. The CDR3, as DNA: TGTGCCAGCAGGGAAATGAGACAGGGGGGCTACACCTTC. Encoded protein: CASREMRQGGYTF.

The chain uses TRBV14 and TRBJ1-1; no firm D call. The germline V gene has CDR1 SGHDN and CDR2 FVKESK. This CDR3 is 13 amino acids long. V shed 2 bases and J shed 1 base, with 5 bases lying between them. CDR3 protein: CASSQYRNTEAFF. For the CDR3, the DNA is TGTGCCAGCAGCCAATATAGGAACACTGAAGCTTTCTTT.

The chain couples TRBV28 to TRBJ1-2, with 9 bases aligning to TRBD1. The CDR3 is 16 amino acids. The trim removed 7 bases at V and 1 base at J, leaving 10 bases unmatched. Germline V CDR1 and CDR2: MDHEN, SYDVKM. CDR3 nucleotide sequence: TGTGCCAGCAACACCCGGGGACAGGGTCTTAACTATGGCTACACCTTC. It yields the protein CASNTRGQGLNYGYTF.

The CDR3 DNA reads TGCGCCAGCAGCCAGGAAAAGCCCGGGACAGTACTCAATCAGCCCCAGCATTTT. Residues: CASSQEKPGTVLNQPQHF. The chain couples TRBV4-1 to TRBJ1-5; 7 nucleotides line up with TRBD1. Germline lookup yields CDR1 MGHRA and CDR2 YSYEKL. The CDR3 spans 18 residues. V lost 3 bases to trimming and J lost 3 bases; unmatched junction nucleotides: 14.

The genes are TRBV7-2 and TRBJ2-3; D is possibly TRBD2 (6 bases). V lost 3 bases and J 2 bases, leaving 12 bases between the germline ends. CDR3 size: 15 residues. Germline CDR1 is SGHTA and CDR2 is FQGNSA. CDR3 amino acids: CASSLSLALTDTQYF. DNA for the CDR3: TGTGCCAGCAGCTTGTCCCTAGCGCTCACAGATACGCAGTATTTT.

J is TRBJ2-1 and V is TRBV5-6; tentative D call: TRBD1 (6 bases). This CDR3 spans 16 amino acids. V lost 4 bases to trimming and J lost 1 base, with 15 bases between them. Germline CDR1 is SGHDT and CDR2 is YYEEEE. Here the CDR3 reads CASSPGTPESYNEQFF. In DNA, the CDR3 is TGTGCCAGCAGCCCAGGGACACCAGAGTCCTACAATGAGCAGTTCTTC.

The chain combines TRBV28 with TRBJ2-3; D is possibly TRBD1 (6 bases). From germline, CDR1 is MDHEN and CDR2 SYDVKM. The CDR3 extends over 17 amino acids. Trimming took 5 bases from V and 3 from J, leaving 21 bases between them. CDR3 nucleotides: TGTGCCAGCAGTGGCTCAGGGGCGCTTGGGAGAACAGATACGCAGTATTTT. It encodes CASSGSGALGRTDTQYF.

The V gene is TRBV6-5, the J gene TRBJ2-2; TRBD1 matches 7 bases. The CDR3 contains 14 residues. V was clipped by 5 bases and J by 5 bases; unmatched bases: 5. The germline V gene encodes CDR1 MNHEY and CDR2 SVGAGI. CDR3 amino acids: CASSRTGETGELFF. The CDR3 coding sequence is TGTGCCAGCAGTCGTACAGGGGAAACCGGGGAGCTGTTTTTT.

V and J are TRBV12-2 and TRBJ2-7; no check of the table's D call, TRBD2, against the DNA was made. TRBV12-2 is termed a pseudogene. The CDR3 consists of 16 residues. The CDR3 region has the DNA TGTGCAAGTCGCTTAGCGCTGTTTGGAGAACGGGACGAGCAGTACTTC. Its protein product is CASRLALFGERDEQYF.

The rearrangement uses TRBV3-1 (or the pseudogene TRBV3-2) and TRBJ2-5; D remains ambiguous. Looked up from germline, CDR1 is LGHDT and CDR2 is YNNKEL (reference sequence). Trimming took off 7 bases at V and 3 bases at J, with 12 bases between the two ends. The CDR3 length is 13 residues. The CDR3 loop is CASNTIGKETQYF. CDR3 in DNA: TGTGCCAGCAACACTATCGGTAAAGAGACCCAGTACTTC.

V usage is TRBV4-3 and J usage is TRBJ1-4; D gene ambiguous. The germline gives CDR1 LGHNA, CDR2 YSLEER. Trimming removed 0 bases from V and 8 bases from J, with 13 bases in between. The CDR3 length is 15 residues. CDR3 DNA sequence: TGCGCCAGCAGCCAAGAGCCGTCTAGTAGGGAAAAACTGTTTTTT. It specifies CASSQEPSSREKLFF.

In its sample, this clone was seen a few times. The CDR3 sequence: CASSIGGGRTAQETQYF. Here the CDR3 DNA reads TGTGCCAGTAGTATAGGCGGCGGGAGGACCGCCCAAGAGACCCAGTACTTC. The chain combines TRBV19 with TRBJ2-5; 8 bases agree with TRBD2. Germline assignment: CDR1 LNHDA and CDR2 SQIVND (reference sequence). The CDR3 has 17 residues. The V segment lost 1 base and the J segment 1 base; nucleotides outside the gene matches: 8.

CDR3 DNA: TGTGCCTGGAGCTCCGGGACAGAAGCAACTAATGAAAAACTGTTTTTT. It codes for CAWSSGTEATNEKLFF. The chain couples TRBV30 to TRBJ1-4, with 7 bases fitting TRBD1. Trimming removed 3 bases from V and 0 bases from J; junction bases left unmatched: 7. Germline values: CDR1 GTSNPN, CDR2 SVGIG (reference sequence). This CDR3 region has 16 residues.

J is TRBJ2-5 and V is TRBV5-1; TRBD2 matches 14 bases. Trimming took 0 bases from V and 4 from J; bases not matched to a gene: 5. Germline V lookup: CDR1 SGHRS, CDR2 YFSETQ. CDR3 length: 17 amino acids. CDR3 region: CASSLGLAGGPGETQYF. The CDR3 DNA follows: TGCGCCAGCAGCTTGGGACTAGCGGGAGGGCCGGGAGAGACCCAGTACTTC.